A selection of T cell receptor beta chains follows, all from one sample in a study of T cells in Graves' hyperthyroidism and ophthalmopathy. Using its own MiXCR run on the multiplex PCR reads, TCRdb lists one record per CDR3 protein. The sample comprises some 560,000 distinct CDR3 sequences, around a sixth of which are singletons, and approximately 7% rests with the top ten. Sequences were obtained from blood. These receptors came from a woman aged 30 to 39 with Graves' hyperthyroidism. CDR3s include the opening cysteine and the closing phenylalanine or tryptophan. The D gene is left open where the match is weak. The listing skips clone size in some rows; elsewhere it reads once, few, many or a size class.

v_gene	j_gene	d_gene	len	abundance	CDR3nt	CDR3aa
TRBV18	TRBJ2-7	TRBD1	17	-	TGTGCCAGCTCACCACAGGGACAGGGGTTTCGGAACTACGAGCAGTACTTC	CASSPQGQGFRNYEQYF
TRBV18	TRBJ1-5	-	17	-	TGTGCCAGCTCACCATCCATGCCGGGGTCGGGCAATCAGCCCCAGCATTTT	CASSPSMPGSGNQPQHF
TRBV27	TRBJ2-7	TRBD1	16	many	TGTGCCAGCAGTAGATCCGGGACAGGGAGCTCCTACGAGCAGTACTTC	CASSRSGTGSSYEQYF
TRBV19	TRBJ2-3	-	14	few	TGTGCCAGTAGTAAGGACAAAAGCACAGATACGCAGTATTTT	CASSKDKSTDTQYF
TRBV20-1	TRBJ2-3	-	13	once	TGCAGTGCTAGACCCTGGGGGGCAGATACGCAGTATTTT	CSARPWGADTQYF
TRBV20-1	TRBJ2-5	-	14	many	TGCAGTGCTAGAGATGAGCGGTACCAAGAGACCCAGTACTTC	CSARDERYQETQYF
TRBV27	TRBJ1-1	-	14	-	TGTGCCAGCAGTTCTCGCCTTATGAGTACTGAAGCTTTCTTT	CASSSRLMSTEAFF
TRBV7-2	TRBJ2-3	-	14	many	TGTGCCAGCAGCTTTGGGCTTAACACAGATACGCAGTATTTT	CASSFGLNTDTQYF
TRBV5-5	TRBJ2-7	TRBD1	14	many	TGTGCCAGCGCGATACCCACAGGGGGCGGTGAGCAGTACTTC	CASAIPTGGGEQYF
TRBV7-9	TRBJ2-1	TRBD1	16	many	TGTGCCAGCAACTATATTCCGGGACAGGGTTACAATGAGCAGTTCTTC	CASNYIPGQGYNEQFF